This T cell receptor (beta chain) stems from a study of blood T cell repertoires in COVID-19. For the study at large: Samples representing acute and convalescent COVID-19 were sourced from the United States, Italy and Spain. T cells, B-cell-depleted T cells, or PBMCs provided the cDNA or gDNA that served as material.

Original processing methods: Reference gene primer amplification gave nucleated cell count estimates. Assay used: immunoSEQ multiplex PCR; TCRdb lists only in-frame clones, some missing. That table gives V, J and clone size, and the DNA gave D and trimming. Here the sample spans more than 35,000 clones, about 80% being singletons. V was trimmed by 5 bases and J by 5 bases, leaving 20 bases between them. In germline, CDR1 is SGHRS, CDR2 YFSETQ. This CDR3 spans 15 amino acids. This clone has a single count. This chain joins TRBV5-1 and TRBJ2-7; a weak D match, TRBD1 (6 bases). Material for sequencing was peripheral blood. The clonotype comes from a man older than 75 with active or convalescent COVID-19. CDR3 sequence: CASSFPGQTNHEQYF. DNA for the CDR3: TGCGCCAGCAGTTTTCCGGGACAAACCAACCACGAGCAGTACTTC.